This is a list of T cell receptor beta chains from one sample in a study of CD8 T cells in Susac syndrome. In TCRdb, the immunoSEQ multiplex PCR reads were re-called with MiXCR into one record per CDR3 protein. The sample lists about 210,000 distinct CDR3 sequences; 95% were seen once. The sample was CD4+ T cells from PBMCs. These receptor sequences come from a human donor with multiple sclerosis. Both conserved end residues are trimmed from each CDR3. Size tells how often a clone was seen (once, few, many) or the class of an expanded clone, and some rows leave it out.

J | size | length | V | CDR3
TRBJ2-1 | once | 13 | TRBV14 | ASSLTGVSYNEQF
TRBJ2-1 | . | 14 | TRBV5-1 | ASSLAPGENGNEQF
TRBJ1-6 | . | 12 | TRBV7-9 | ASSLPRGDSPLH
TRBJ2-4 | . | 12 | TRBV20-1 | SAGSGTAKNIQY
TRBJ2-3 | . | 10 | TRBV29-1 | SAHSGTDTQY
TRBJ1-5 | . | 9 | TRBV6-6 | ASSTDQPQH
TRBJ1-5 | . | 14 | TRBV2 | ASSDRGGGSNQPQH
TRBJ2-2 | . | 13 | TRBV30 | AWSVRGGLTGELF
TRBJ1-1 | . | 17 | TRBV5-1 | ASSWGTGGSLSLNTEAF
TRBJ2-7 | . | 9 | TRBV29-1 | SAGQQYEQY
TRBJ2-1 | . | 15 | TRBV15 | ATSPGLAGRAFDEQF
TRBJ1-4 | once | 10 | TRBV29-1 | SAGLHLEKLF
TRBJ2-1 | . | 12 | TRBV12-5 | ASGHESSYNEQF
TRBJ1-2 | . | 13 | TRBV3-1 | ASSQDHSGLDGYT
TRBJ2-7 | . | 11 | TRBV30 | ALTFVGVIEQY
TRBJ1-3 | . | 13 | TRBV3-1 | ASSPQQGPENTIY
TRBJ2-3 | . | 15 | TRBV12-5 | ASGIPIAGARTDTQY
TRBJ1-6 | . | 10 | TRBV30 | AWSVLGSPLH
TRBJ2-7 | once | 12 | TRBV7-9 | ASSPRDWGREQY
TRBJ1-1 | . | 12 | TRBV5-1 | ASSSDRGQTEAF
TRBJ2-7 | . | 13 | TRBV7-9 | ASSLGQGDRYEQY
TRBJ2-3 | . | 11 | TRBV29-1 | SVVGGVADTQY
TRBJ2-1 | . | 13 | TRBV5-1 | ASSSGVRSYNEQF
TRBJ1-6 | . | 13 | TRBV12-3/TRBV12-4 | ASSSRGVGISPLH
TRBJ1-2 | . | 14 | TRBV12-3/TRBV12-4 | ASSRGTGRTNYGYT
TRBJ1-5 | . | 11 | TRBV20-1 | SASRGPNQPQH
TRBJ1-5 | once | 11 | TRBV5-1 | ASSRGPDQPQH
TRBJ2-7 | . | 13 | TRBV5-1 | ASSLASVFAYEQY
TRBJ2-5 | . | 10 | TRBV7-9 | ASSQNEETQY
TRBJ2-7 | . | 12 | TRBV12-3/TRBV12-4 | ASSSRLLSYEQY
TRBJ1-5 | . | 12 | TRBV7-9 | ASSLGGPGQPQH
TRBJ2-1 | . | 10 | TRBV25-1 | ASRGRPWEQF
TRBJ1-1 | . | 12 | TRBV30 | AWLREPMNTEAF
TRBJ2-7 | . | 9 | TRBV30 | APEWVRWQY
TRBJ2-7 | . | 13 | TRBV9 | ASSDGRQGPYEQY
TRBJ2-1 | . | 11 | TRBV2 | ASSALRESEQF
TRBJ1-1 | once | 12 | TRBV30 | AWSREASNTEAF
TRBJ2-7 | . | 10 | TRBV7-9 | ASSPGGTKQY
TRBJ1-2 | . | 12 | TRBV30 | AWSVQGSGLRYT
TRBJ2-5 | . | 12 | TRBV6-5 | ASSRSGGLETQY
TRBJ1-1 | . | 10 | TRBV30 | AWSRDSTEAF
TRBJ1-1 | . | 11 | TRBV29-1 | SVIGPQNTEAF
TRBJ2-4 | . | 11 | TRBV20-1 | SARAGQGDIQY
TRBJ2-1 | . | 11 | TRBV27 | ASRQTSPNEQF